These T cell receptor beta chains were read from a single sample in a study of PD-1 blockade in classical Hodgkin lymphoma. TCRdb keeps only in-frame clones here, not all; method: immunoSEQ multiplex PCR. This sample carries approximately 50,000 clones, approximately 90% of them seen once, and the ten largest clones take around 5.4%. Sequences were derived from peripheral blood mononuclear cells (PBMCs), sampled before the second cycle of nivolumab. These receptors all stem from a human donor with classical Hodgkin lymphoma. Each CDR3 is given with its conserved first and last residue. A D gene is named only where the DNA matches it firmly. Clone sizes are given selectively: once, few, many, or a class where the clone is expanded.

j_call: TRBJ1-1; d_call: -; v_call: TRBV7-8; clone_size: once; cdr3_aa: CASSPDRSMNTEAFF; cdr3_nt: TGTGCCAGCAGCCCGGACAGATCCATGAACACTGAAGCTTTCTTT
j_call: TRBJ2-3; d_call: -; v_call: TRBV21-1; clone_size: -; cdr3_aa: CASSPPPEFTDTQYF; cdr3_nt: TGTGCCAGCAGCCCCCCACCGGAGTTCACAGATACGCAGTATTTT
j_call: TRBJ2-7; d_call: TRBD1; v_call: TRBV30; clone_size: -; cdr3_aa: CAWSVGTGGAYEQYF; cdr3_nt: TGTGCCTGGAGTGTAGGGACAGGGGGCGCGTACGAGCAGTACTTC
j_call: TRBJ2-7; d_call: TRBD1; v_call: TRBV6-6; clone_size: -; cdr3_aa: CASRDPAQGAREQYF; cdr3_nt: TGTGCCAGCAGGGACCCCGCACAGGGGGCGCGGGAGCAGTACTTC
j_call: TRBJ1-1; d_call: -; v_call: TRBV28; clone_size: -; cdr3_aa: CASSLAGRLNTEAFF; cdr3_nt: TGTGCCAGCAGTTTAGCAGGGAGGTTGAACACTGAAGCTTTCTTT
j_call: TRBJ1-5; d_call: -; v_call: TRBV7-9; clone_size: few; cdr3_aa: CASSLGRDTNQPQHF; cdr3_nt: TGTGCCAGCAGCTTAGGCCGTGACACCAATCAGCCCCAGCATTTT
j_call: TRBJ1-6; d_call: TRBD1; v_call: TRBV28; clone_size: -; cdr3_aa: CASSLGTGVNSPLHF; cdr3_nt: TGTGCCAGCAGTTTGGGGACAGGGGTTAATTCACCCCTCCACTTT
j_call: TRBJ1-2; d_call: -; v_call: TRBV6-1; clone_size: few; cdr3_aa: CASSEEGRVIFGYTF; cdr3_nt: TGTGCCAGCAGTGAAGAGGGTAGGGTTATCTTTGGCTACACCTTC
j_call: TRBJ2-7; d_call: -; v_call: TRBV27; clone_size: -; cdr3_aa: CASSLSVTYEQYF; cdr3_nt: TGTGCCAGCAGTTTAAGTGTGACCTACGAGCAGTACTTC
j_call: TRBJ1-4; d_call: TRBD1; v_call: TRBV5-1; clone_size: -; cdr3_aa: CASSLTGTENEKLFF; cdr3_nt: TGCGCCAGCAGCTTGACCGGGACAGAAAATGAAAAACTGTTTTTT
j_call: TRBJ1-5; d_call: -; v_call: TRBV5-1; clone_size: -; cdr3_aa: CASSPGREGQPQHF; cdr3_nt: TGCGCCAGCAGCCCCGGGAGGGAAGGTCAGCCCCAGCATTTT
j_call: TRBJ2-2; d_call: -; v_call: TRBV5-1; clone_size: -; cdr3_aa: CASSSTGTANTGELFF; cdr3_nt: TGCGCCAGCAGCTCGACAGGCACCGCGAACACCGGGGAGCTGTTTTTT
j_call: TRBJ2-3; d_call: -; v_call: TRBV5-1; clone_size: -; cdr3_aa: CASSRGLVTDTQYF; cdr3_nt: TGCGCCAGCAGCCGGGGTCTGGTCACAGATACGCAGTATTTT
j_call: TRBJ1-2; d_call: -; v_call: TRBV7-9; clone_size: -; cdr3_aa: CASSLANPSGDGYTF; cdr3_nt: TGTGCCAGCAGCTTAGCGAATCCCTCGGGGGATGGCTACACCTTC
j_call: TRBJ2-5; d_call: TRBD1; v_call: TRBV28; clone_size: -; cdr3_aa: CASSDRGGKETQYF; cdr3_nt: TGTGCCAGCAGTGACAGGGGGGGGAAAGAGACCCAGTACTTC
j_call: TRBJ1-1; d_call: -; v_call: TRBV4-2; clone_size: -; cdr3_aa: CASSQGQGMNTEAFF; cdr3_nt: TGTGCCAGCAGCCAAGGGCAGGGGATGAACACTGAAGCTTTCTTT
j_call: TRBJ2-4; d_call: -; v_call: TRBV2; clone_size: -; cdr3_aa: CASSDWDIQYF; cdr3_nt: TGTGCCAGCAGTGACTGGGACATTCAGTACTTC
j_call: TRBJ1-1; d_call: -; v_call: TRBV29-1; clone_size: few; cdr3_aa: CSAGPRDGTEAFF; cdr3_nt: TGCAGCGCGGGTCCAAGGGATGGGACTGAAGCTTTCTTT
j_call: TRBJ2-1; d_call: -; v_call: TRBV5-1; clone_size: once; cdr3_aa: CASSSEGGNEQFF; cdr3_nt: TGCGCCAGCAGCTCCGAGGGGGGCAATGAGCAGTTCTTC
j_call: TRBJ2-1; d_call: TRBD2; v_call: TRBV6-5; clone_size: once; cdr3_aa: CASRPGLAGLNEQFF; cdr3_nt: TGTGCCAGCAGACCGGGACTAGCGGGACTCAATGAGCAGTTCTTC
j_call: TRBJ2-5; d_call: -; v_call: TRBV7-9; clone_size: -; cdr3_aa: CASSLDGAETQYF; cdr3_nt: TGTGCCAGCAGCTTAGATGGGGCAGAGACCCAGTACTTC
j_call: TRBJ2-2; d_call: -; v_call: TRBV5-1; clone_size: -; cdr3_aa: CASSLGGTGELFF; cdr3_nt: TGCGCCAGCAGCTTGGGGGGAACCGGGGAGCTGTTTTTT
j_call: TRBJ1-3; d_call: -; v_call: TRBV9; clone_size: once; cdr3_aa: CASSALGNTIYF; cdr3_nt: TGTGCCAGCAGCGCATTAGGAAACACCATATATTTT
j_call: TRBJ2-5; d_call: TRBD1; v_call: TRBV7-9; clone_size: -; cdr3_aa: CASSLTGGVETQYF; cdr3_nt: TGTGCCAGCAGCTTAACAGGGGGCGTAGAGACCCAGTACTTC
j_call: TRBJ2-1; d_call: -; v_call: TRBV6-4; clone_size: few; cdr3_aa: CASRAEGEVGEQFF; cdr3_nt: TGTGCCAGCCGCGCGGAAGGGGAAGTGGGGGAGCAGTTCTTC
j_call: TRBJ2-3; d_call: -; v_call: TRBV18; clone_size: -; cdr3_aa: CASSPFRGADTQYF; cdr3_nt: TGTGCCAGCTCACCATTCAGGGGAGCAGATACGCAGTATTTT
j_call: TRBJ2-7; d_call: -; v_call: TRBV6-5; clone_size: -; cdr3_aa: CASSYSPVYEQYF; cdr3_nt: TGTGCCAGCAGTTACTCACCGGTGTACGAGCAGTACTTC
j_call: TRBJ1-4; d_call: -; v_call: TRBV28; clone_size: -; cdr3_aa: CASSLTGTNEKLFF; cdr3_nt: TGTGCCAGCAGTCTGACAGGAACTAATGAAAAACTGTTTTTT
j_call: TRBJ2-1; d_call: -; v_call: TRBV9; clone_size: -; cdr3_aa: CASSVRGESYNEQFF; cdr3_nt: TGTGCCAGCAGCGTACGAGGGGAATCCTACAATGAGCAGTTCTTC
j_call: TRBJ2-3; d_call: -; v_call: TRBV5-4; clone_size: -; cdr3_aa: CASSSSVSTDTQYF; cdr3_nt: TGTGCCAGCAGCTCGAGCGTGAGCACAGATACGCAGTATTTT
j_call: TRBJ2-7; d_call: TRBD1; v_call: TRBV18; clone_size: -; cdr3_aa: CASSPGTGGPEQYF; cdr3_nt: TGTGCCAGCTCGCCCGGGACAGGGGGACCCGAGCAGTACTTC
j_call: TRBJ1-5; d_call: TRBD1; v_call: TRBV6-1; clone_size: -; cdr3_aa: CASSLGTGLYQPQHF; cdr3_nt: TGTGCCAGCAGCCTAGGGACAGGGCTGTATCAGCCCCAGCATTTT
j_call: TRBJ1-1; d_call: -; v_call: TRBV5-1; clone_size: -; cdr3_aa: CASAPGTLNTEAFF; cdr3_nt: TGCGCCAGCGCCCCCGGGACTTTGAACACTGAAGCTTTCTTT
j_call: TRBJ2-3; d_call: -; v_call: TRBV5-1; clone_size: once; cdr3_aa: CASSLGQDTQYF; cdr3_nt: TGCGCCAGCAGCTTGGGCCAAGATACGCAGTATTTT
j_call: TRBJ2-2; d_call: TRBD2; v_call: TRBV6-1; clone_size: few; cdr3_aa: CASSEARGVLTGELFF; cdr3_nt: TGTGCCAGCAGTGAAGCGCGGGGGGTTCTTACCGGGGAGCTGTTTTTT
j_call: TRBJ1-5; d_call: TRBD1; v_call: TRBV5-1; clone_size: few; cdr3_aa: CASSLGQGAQPQHF; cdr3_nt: TGCGCCAGCAGCTTGGGACAGGGGGCTCAGCCCCAGCATTTT
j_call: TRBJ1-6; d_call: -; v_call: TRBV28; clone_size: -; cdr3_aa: CASTVLGGGGSPLHF; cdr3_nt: TGTGCCAGCACCGTACTAGGAGGGGGGGGTTCACCCCTCCACTTT
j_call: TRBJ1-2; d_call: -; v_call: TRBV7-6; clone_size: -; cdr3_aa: CASSLKDEAGYTF; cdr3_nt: TGTGCCAGCAGCTTAAAGGATGAAGCTGGCTACACCTTC
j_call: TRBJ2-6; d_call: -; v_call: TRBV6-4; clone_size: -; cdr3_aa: CASSDSIGGSGANVLTF; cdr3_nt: TGTGCCAGCAGTGACTCGATTGGGGGCTCTGGGGCCAACGTCCTGACTTTC
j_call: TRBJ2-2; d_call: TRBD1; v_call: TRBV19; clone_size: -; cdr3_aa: CASRPGQVNTGELFF; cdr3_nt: TGTGCCAGCCGACCGGGACAGGTGAACACCGGGGAGCTGTTTTTT
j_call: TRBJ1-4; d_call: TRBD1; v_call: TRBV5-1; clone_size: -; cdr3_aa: CASSLGTGNEKLFF; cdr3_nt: TGCGCCAGCAGCTTAGGGACAGGGAATGAAAAACTGTTTTTT
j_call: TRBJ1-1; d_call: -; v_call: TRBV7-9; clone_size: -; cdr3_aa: CASSLLPGEAFF; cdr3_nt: TGTGCCAGCAGCTTATTACCAGGGGAAGCTTTCTTT
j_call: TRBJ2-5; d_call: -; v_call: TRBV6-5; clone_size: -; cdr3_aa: CASSYGGMYQETQYF; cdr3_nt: TGTGCCAGCAGTTATGGCGGGATGTACCAAGAGACCCAGTACTTC
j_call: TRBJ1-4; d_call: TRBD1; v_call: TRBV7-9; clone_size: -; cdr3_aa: CASSLAGTGGNEKLFF; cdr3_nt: TGTGCCAGCAGCTTAGCCGGGACAGGGGGTAATGAAAAACTGTTTTTT
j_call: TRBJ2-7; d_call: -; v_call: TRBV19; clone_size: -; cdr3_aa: CASSIIGVNSYEQYF; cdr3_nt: TGTGCCAGTAGTATAATTGGCGTCAACTCCTACGAGCAGTACTTC
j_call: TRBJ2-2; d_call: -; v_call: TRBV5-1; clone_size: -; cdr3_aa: CASSPFSAGELFF; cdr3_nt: TGCGCCAGCAGCCCATTCTCGGCCGGGGAGCTGTTTTTT